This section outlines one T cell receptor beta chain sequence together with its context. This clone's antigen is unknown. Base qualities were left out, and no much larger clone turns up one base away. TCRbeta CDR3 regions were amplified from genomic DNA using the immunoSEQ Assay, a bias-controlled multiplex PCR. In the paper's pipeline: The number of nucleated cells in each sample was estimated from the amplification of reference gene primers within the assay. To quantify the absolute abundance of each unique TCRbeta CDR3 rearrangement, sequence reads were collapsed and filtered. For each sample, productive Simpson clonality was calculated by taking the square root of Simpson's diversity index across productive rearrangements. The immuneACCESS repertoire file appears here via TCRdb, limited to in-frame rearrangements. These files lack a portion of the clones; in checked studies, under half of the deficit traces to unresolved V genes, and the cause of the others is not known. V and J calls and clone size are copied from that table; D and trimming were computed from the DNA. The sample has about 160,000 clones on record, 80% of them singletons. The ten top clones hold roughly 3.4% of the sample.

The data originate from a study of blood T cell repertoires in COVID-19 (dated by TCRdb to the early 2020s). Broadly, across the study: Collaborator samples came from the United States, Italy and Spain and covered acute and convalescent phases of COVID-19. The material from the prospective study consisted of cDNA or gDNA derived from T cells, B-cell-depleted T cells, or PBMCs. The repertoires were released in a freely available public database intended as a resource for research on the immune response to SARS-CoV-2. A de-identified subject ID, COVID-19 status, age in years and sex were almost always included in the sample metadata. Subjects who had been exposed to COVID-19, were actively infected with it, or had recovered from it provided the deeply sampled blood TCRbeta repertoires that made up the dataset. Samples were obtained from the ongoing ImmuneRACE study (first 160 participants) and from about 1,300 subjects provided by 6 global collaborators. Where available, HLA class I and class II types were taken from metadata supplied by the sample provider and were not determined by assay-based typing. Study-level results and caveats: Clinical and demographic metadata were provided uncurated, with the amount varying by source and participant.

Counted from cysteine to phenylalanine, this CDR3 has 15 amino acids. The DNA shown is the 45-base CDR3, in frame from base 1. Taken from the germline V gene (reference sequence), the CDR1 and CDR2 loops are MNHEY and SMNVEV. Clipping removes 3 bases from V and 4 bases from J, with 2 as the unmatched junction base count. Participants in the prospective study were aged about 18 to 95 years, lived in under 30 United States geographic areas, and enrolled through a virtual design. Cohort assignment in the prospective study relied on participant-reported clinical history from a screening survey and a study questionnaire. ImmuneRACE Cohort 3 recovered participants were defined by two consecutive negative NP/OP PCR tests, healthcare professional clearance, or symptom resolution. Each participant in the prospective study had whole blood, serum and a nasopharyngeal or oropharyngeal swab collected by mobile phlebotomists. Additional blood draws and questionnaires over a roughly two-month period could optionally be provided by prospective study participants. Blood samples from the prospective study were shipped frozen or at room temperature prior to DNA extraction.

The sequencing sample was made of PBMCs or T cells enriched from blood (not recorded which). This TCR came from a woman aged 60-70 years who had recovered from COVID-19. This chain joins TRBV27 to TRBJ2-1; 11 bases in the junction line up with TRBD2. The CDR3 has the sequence CASSFRLAGYNEQFF. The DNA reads TGTGCCAGCAGTTTCCGACTAGCGGGGTACAATGAGCAGTTCTTC.